The rows below give T cell receptor beta chains drawn from one sample of a study of blood T cell repertoires in COVID-19. Method: immunoSEQ multiplex PCR; TCRdb's copy keeps in-frame clones and lacks some. The table has about 160,000 clones, more than 65% seen once. Sequenced input: peripheral blood. The receptors were sampled from a woman of 80 years or more with acute or convalescent COVID-19. Each CDR3 is given with its conserved first and last residue. A D gene is named only where the DNA matches it firmly. Not all rows give a size; the values are once, few, many and, for expanded clones, a class.

clone_size	v_call	j_call	d_call	cdr3_nt	cdr3_aa
few	TRBV6-5	TRBJ1-1	TRBD1	TGTGCCAGCACCCCAGGGGGGCAGGGGGGTACTGAAGCTTTCTTT	CASTPGGQGGTEAFF
few	TRBV5-4	TRBJ2-7	TRBD2	TGTGCCACCGAGAGGGGGACTAGCGGGAGAAGGTCGGGCGAGCAGTACTTC	CATERGTSGRRSGEQYF
NA	TRBV28	TRBJ2-5	NA	TGTGCCAGCAGTCGACAGGCGAAGAAGACCCAGTACTTC	CASSRQAKKTQYF
few	TRBV6-2/TRBV6-3	TRBJ1-4	NA	TGTGCCAGCAGCCCCGCTGGATCAGGTGGAAAACTGTTTTTT	CASSPAGSGGKLFF
NA	TRBV15	TRBJ1-2	NA	TGTGCCACCAGTTCGGTGACAGTTAACTATGGCTACACCTTC	CATSSVTVNYGYTF
few	TRBV5-5	TRBJ1-2	TRBD1	TGTGCCAGCAGCTTACCTACAGGGGAATACTACACCTTC	CASSLPTGEYYTF
NA	TRBV13	TRBJ2-1	TRBD2	TGTGCCAGCAGCTTACGGACTAGCGGGAGGCTCAATGAGCAGTTCTTC	CASSLRTSGRLNEQFF
NA	TRBV19	TRBJ2-5	TRBD2	TGTGCCAGTAGTATAGAAAGCGGGGGGGCGAAAGAGACCCAGTACTTC	CASSIESGGAKETQYF
NA	TRBV19	TRBJ1-5	NA	TGTGCCAGTAGTATCGACTGGAGCAATCAGCCCCAGCATTTT	CASSIDWSNQPQHF
few	TRBV5-3	TRBJ2-7	NA	TGTGCCAGAAGCTCGTACTACGAGCAGTACTTC	CARSSYYEQYF
NA	TRBV2	TRBJ1-2	NA	TGTGCCAGCAGTGAAGTGGGGCAGGGGTTGGGCTACACCTTC	CASSEVGQGLGYTF
NA	TRBV7-2	TRBJ1-3	TRBD1	TGTGCCAGCAGCTTAGTGGCAGGGGGTGGAAACACCATATATTTT	CASSLVAGGGNTIYF
NA	TRBV4-1	TRBJ1-2	NA	TGCGCCAGCAGCTTCAACCAGGGAAGCACCTATGGCTACACCTTC	CASSFNQGSTYGYTF
NA	TRBV5-1	TRBJ1-3	TRBD1	TGCGCCAGCAGCTCCTTTACAGGGGCCGACTCTGGAAACACCATATATTTT	CASSSFTGADSGNTIYF
NA	TRBV6-6	TRBJ1-1	TRBD1	TGTGCCAGCAGTCCGGACAGGAGAAGGAACACTGAAGCTTTCTTT	CASSPDRRRNTEAFF
NA	TRBV6-4	TRBJ1-2	TRBD1	TGTGCCAGCAGTGTCGACAGGGGTAACTATGGCTACACCTTC	CASSVDRGNYGYTF
NA	TRBV3-1/TRBV3-2	TRBJ2-3	TRBD2	TGTGCCAGCAGCCAGCGGGGGGCAGATACGCAGTATTTT	CASSQRGADTQYF
NA	TRBV30	TRBJ1-1	TRBD1	TGTGCCTTGGGACAGGGCGGTGAAGCTTTCTTT	CALGQGGEAFF
few	TRBV18	TRBJ2-7	TRBD1	TGTGCCAGCTCACGGGGGACAGGCCCCTACGAGCAGTACTTC	CASSRGTGPYEQYF
NA	TRBV28	TRBJ1-4	TRBD1	TGTGCCATCGGGACAGGGGGGCTTACTAATGAAAAACTGTTTTTT	CAIGTGGLTNEKLFF
NA	TRBV6-5	TRBJ1-2	TRBD1	TGTGCCAGCAGTTACCAGGGGGGTGGCTACACCTTC	CASSYQGGGYTF
NA	TRBV9	TRBJ1-3	NA	TGTGCCAGCAGCCCAGGGATGAGCTCTGGAAACACCATATATTTT	CASSPGMSSGNTIYF
NA	TRBV6-5	TRBJ2-6	NA	TGTGCCAGTCGAGGGTTTGGGGCCAACGTCCTGACTTTC	CASRGFGANVLTF
NA	TRBV2	TRBJ2-1	TRBD2	TGTGCCAGCTCCACCACGCTCGGTTCGGCGGGGGGGCCGGGTTACAATGAGCAGTTCTTC	CASSTTLGSAGGPGYNEQFF
NA	TRBV3-1/TRBV3-2	TRBJ2-7	TRBD1	TGTGCCAGCAGCCCCCAACGAGGACAGGGGTTCTACGAGCAGTACTTC	CASSPQRGQGFYEQYF
NA	TRBV19	TRBJ2-3	TRBD2	TGTGCCAGTAGTATAGCGAGAGCGGGACTAGATACGCAGTATTTT	CASSIARAGLDTQYF
NA	TRBV7-8	TRBJ2-2	NA	TGTGCCAGTAAACCTGCGATCCGATTATCGAACACCGGGGAGCTGTTTTTT	CASKPAIRLSNTGELFF
NA	TRBV7-3	TRBJ2-1	NA	TGTGCCAGCAGCTTCGGGGGTCGTGAGCAGTTCTTC	CASSFGGREQFF
NA	TRBV7-9	TRBJ2-5	TRBD1	TGTGCCAGCCTTCCCTGGGACAGAGAGACCCAGTACTTC	CASLPWDRETQYF
NA	TRBV29-1	TRBJ2-7	NA	TGCAGCGGTGGAGTAGATAGTTACGAGCAGTACTTC	CSGGVDSYEQYF
NA	TRBV7-3	TRBJ2-1	TRBD2	TGTGCCAGCAGCTCCCTCCCGAGACTAGCGGGACACAATGAGCAGTTCTTC	CASSSLPRLAGHNEQFF